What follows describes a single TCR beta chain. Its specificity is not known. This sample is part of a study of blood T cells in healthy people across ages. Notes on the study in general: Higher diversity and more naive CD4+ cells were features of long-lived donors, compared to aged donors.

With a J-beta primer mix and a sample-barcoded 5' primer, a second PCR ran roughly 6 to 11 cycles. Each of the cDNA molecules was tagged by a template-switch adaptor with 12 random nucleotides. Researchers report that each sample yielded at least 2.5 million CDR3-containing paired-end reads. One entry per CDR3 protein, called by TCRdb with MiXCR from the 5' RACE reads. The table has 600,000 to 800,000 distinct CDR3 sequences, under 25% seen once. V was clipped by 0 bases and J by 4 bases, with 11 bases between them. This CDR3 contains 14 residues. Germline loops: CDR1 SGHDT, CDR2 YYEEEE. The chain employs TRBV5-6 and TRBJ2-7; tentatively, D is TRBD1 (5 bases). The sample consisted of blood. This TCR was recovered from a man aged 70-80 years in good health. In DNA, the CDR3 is TGTGCCAGCAGCTTGGCCGTAAGGGGTTACGAGCAGTACTTC. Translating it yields CASSLAVRGYEQYF.